These 24 T cell receptor beta chains were all obtained from the same sample, sequenced in a study of graft-versus-host responses after intestinal transplantation. Antigens of these TCRs are unknown. The table came from immunoSEQ multiplex PCR; TCRdb's copy has only in-frame clones and leaves some out. The sample contains tens of thousands of clones, about 93% of which appear only once. The specimen was unstimulated CD8+ T cells sorted from spleen or lymph node cells, collected before transplant. The receptors derive from a human donor who was the organ donor for an intestinal transplant.

The rearrangement links TRBV27 to TRBJ2-1; D is possibly TRBD1 (6 bases). The germline V and J ends were trimmed by 5 bases and 5 bases, with 7 bases remaining between them. The CDR3 has 12 amino acids. CDR1 and CDR2 from the germline V gene are MNHEY and SMNVEV (reference sequence). The chain's CDR3 is CASSRGNNEQFF. CDR3 sequence (DNA): TGTGCCAGCAGTAGGGGGAACAATGAGCAGTTCTTC.

The chain combines TRBV27 with TRBJ2-1; possibly TRBD2 for D (6 bases). The CDR3 contains 19 residues. From germline, CDR1 is MNHEY and CDR2 SMNVEV (reference sequence). Between the trimmed V and J ends, which lost 0 bases and 2 bases, there was a span of 20 bases. The CDR3 DNA sequence: TGTGCCAGCAGTTTATCATATGGACCGGGACTGCATCCCTACAATGAGCAGTTCTTC. Translated: CASSLSYGPGLHPYNEQFF.

This clone was picked up a small number of times. The rearrangement joins TRBV21-1 to TRBJ2-7. TRBV21-1 is described as a pseudogene. This CDR3 comprises 14 residues. The CDR3 reads CASSKAPDGDEQYF. For the CDR3, the DNA is TGTGCCAGCAGCAAAGCTCCGGACGGTGACGAGCAGTACTTC.

The rearrangement joins TRBV28 to TRBJ1-5, with 7 nucleotides matching TRBD1. The J segment lost 4 bases and the V segment lost 1 base, leaving 10 bases of the junction unmatched. CDR1 is MDHEN and CDR2 is SYDVKM in the germline V gene. The CDR3 length is 17 residues. The DNA of the CDR3 is TGTGCCAGCAGTTTATTGGACTCAGGGGGAATGAATCAGCCCCAGCATTTT. It encodes CASSLLDSGGMNQPQHF.

CDR3 DNA: TGTGCCAGCAGTGAAGGCTGGGGGGAGACCCAGTACTTC. It codes for CASSEGWGETQYF. This chain links TRBV2 with TRBJ2-5, with D perhaps matching TRBD1 or TRBD2 (5 bases each). This CDR3 region has 13 residues. Trimming pared 1 base from V and 5 bases from J, leaving 8 bases between. The V gene's germline CDR1 is SNHLY and CDR2 FYNNEI.

This clone has only a few counts. The chain employs TRBV6-5 and TRBJ1-1, with 11 bases fitting TRBD1. Germline V CDR1 and CDR2: MNHEY, SVGAGI. V dropped 6 bases and J dropped 3; count of bases not matched to a gene: 6. The length of the CDR3 is 15 residues. Here the CDR3 reads CASRKKGQGDTEAFF. The CDR3 DNA follows: TGTGCCAGCAGGAAGAAGGGACAGGGGGACACTGAAGCTTTCTTT.

V gene TRBV7-8 combines with J gene TRBJ2-7, with TRBD2 matching over 8 bases. The CDR3 length is 16 residues. The germline gives CDR1 SGHVS, CDR2 FQNEAQ. J gave up 2 bases and V 5 bases, and 11 bases lay outside the gene matches. CDR3 loop: CASSQESGLGTYEQYF. The CDR3 DNA reads as TGTGCCAGCAGCCAGGAGTCGGGACTAGGGACCTACGAGCAGTACTTC.

The genes are TRBV6-6 and TRBJ2-1; D is uncertain. This CDR3 comprises 11 residues. Germline V gene sequence: CDR1 MNHNY, CDR2 SVGAGI (reference sequence). V was shortened by 10 bases and J by 4 bases, with 8 bases between the two germline ends. The CDR3 DNA reads TGTGCCACCGGACGGTACAATGAGCAGTTCTTC. Residues: CATGRYNEQFF.

The V gene is TRBV29-1, the J gene TRBJ2-7, with 7 nucleotides matching TRBD2. Trimming removed 1 base from V and 4 bases from J; junction bases left unmatched: 13. CDR3 length equals 16 residues. Germline V gene lookup returns CDR1 SQVTM and CDR2 ANQGSEA. The CDR3 region is CSVEAPTGTNKYEQYF. The DNA of the CDR3 is TGCAGCGTTGAAGCCCCAACCGGGACTAATAAATACGAGCAGTACTTC.

This chain's CDR3 is CASSLIVSGDYGYTF. CDR3 DNA: TGTGCCAGCAGTTTAATAGTGTCGGGGGACTATGGCTACACCTTC. The genes are TRBV28 and TRBJ1-2; perhaps TRBD1 as D (5 bases). CDR3 length: 15 residues. In germline, CDR1 is MDHEN, CDR2 SYDVKM. V lost 2 bases to trimming and J lost 3 bases, with 13 bases between them.

The rearrangement uses TRBV23-1 and TRBJ2-2; D unresolved. TRBV23-1 is given ORF status, its function remaining uncertain. Trimming removed 6 bases at V and 7 bases at J, with 12 bases between. The CDR3 is made up of 13 amino acids. CDR3 sequence reads: CASSPWCSGELFF. The CDR3 bases are TGCGCCAGCAGCCCTTGGTGTAGCGGGGAGCTGTTTTTT.

A single count supports this clone. This sequence joins TRBV27 and TRBJ2-7, with D tentatively TRBD2 (5 bases). This CDR3 comprises 13 residues. Germline CDR1 reads MNHEY; CDR2 reads SMNVEV (reference sequence). V dropped 8 bases and J dropped 2 bases, with 13 bases sitting between them. This CDR3 reads CASAGGRTYEQYF. CDR3 DNA: TGTGCCAGCGCGGGTGGGAGAACCTACGAGCAGTACTTC.

The chain joins TRBV6-5 to TRBJ1-2; 7 bases fit TRBD1. Germline-derived CDR1 and CDR2 are MNHEY and SVGAGI. V lost 5 bases and J lost 4; bases outside the gene matches: 10. This CDR3 contains 15 residues. In DNA form, the CDR3 reads TGTGCCAGCAGTCAACAGGGGCCGGTCCTCTATGGCTACACCTTC. It specifies CASSQQGPVLYGYTF.

This clone appeared a single time. The gene calls are TRBV7-8 and TRBJ2-5; D might be TRBD1 (6 bases). The end of the DNA is better explained by TRBJ2-7, so the J call may be wrong. This CDR3 spans 16 amino acids. Germline V gene data show CDR1 as SGHVS and CDR2 as FQNEAQ. For the CDR3, the DNA is TGTGCCAGCAGCCCCTTACAGGGCTACGGCTCCTACGAGCAGTACTTC. Translated, it gives CASSPLQGYGSYEQYF.

This chain links TRBV15 with TRBJ1-5; weak D call: TRBD1 (6 bases). Germline CDR1 is LNHNV and CDR2 is YYDKDF (reference sequence). V lost 5 bases to trimming and J lost 7 bases, with 15 bases between them. The CDR3 has 14 residues. This CDR3 reads CATSLRQAGQPQHF. For the CDR3, the DNA is TGTGCCACCAGCTTGCGACAGGCAGGCCAGCCCCAGCATTTT.

The chain has TRBV28 and TRBJ2-7; 7 bases agree with TRBD1. The CDR3 has 12 residues. The ends lost 4 bases at V and 4 bases at J; junction bases unmatched: 1. Per the germline V gene, CDR1 is MDHEN and CDR2 is SYDVKM. In nucleotides, the CDR3 is TGTGCCAGCAGTTCGACAGGGTACGAGCAGTACTTC. This codes for CASSSTGYEQYF.

The chain links TRBV6-1 to TRBJ1-1, with D tentatively TRBD1 (5 bases). Trimming pared 5 bases from V and 0 bases from J, leaving 10 bases between. Germline CDR1 MNHNS, CDR2 SASEGT. This CDR3 has 14 residues. The CDR3 nucleotides are TGTGCCAGCAGTCTGACAGACGTGAACACTGAAGCTTTCTTT. Protein product: CASSLTDVNTEAFF.

The J gene is TRBJ2-2, the V gene TRBV29-1; D is possibly TRBD2 (5 bases). V lost 4 bases and J lost 1, with 10 bases in between. This CDR3 contains 14 residues. Per the germline V gene, CDR1 is SQVTM and CDR2 is ANQGSEA. CDR3: CSVGGLQNTGELFF. In DNA form, the CDR3 reads TGCAGCGTTGGCGGACTCCAGAACACCGGGGAGCTGTTTTTT.

The genes are TRBV4-1 and TRBJ2-7; D not certain. The V gene's germline CDR1 is MGHRA and CDR2 YSYEKL. Trimming removed 3 bases at V and 0 bases at J, with 6 bases between. The CDR3 totals 13 residues. CDR3 sequence: CASSQRTSYEQYF. CDR3 bases: TGCGCCAGCAGCCAGAGGACCTCCTACGAGCAGTACTTC.

This clone was detected once. The chain carries TRBV28 and TRBJ2-2; the D is unclear. The CDR3 extends over 12 amino acids. Between the trimmed V and J ends, which lost 6 bases and 5 bases, there was a span of 7 bases. The V gene's germline CDR1 is MDHEN and CDR2 SYDVKM. CDR3 nucleotides: TGTGCCAGCAGGAATCCGACCGGGGAGCTGTTTTTT. Translating it yields CASRNPTGELFF. Together with reference TRBV28 and TRBJ2-2, the CDR3 gives the full variable domain: DVKVTQSSRYLVKRTGEKVFLECVQDMDHENMFWYRQDPGLGLRLIYFSYDVKMKEKGDIPEGYSVSREKKERFSLILESASTNQTSMYLCASRNPTGELFFGEGSRLTVL.

This CDR3 is CASSLDPQGGSTDTQYF. CDR3 coding DNA: TGTGCCAGCAGCTTAGATCCCCAAGGGGGGAGCACAGATACGCAGTATTTT. V usage is TRBV7-9 and J usage is TRBJ2-3; possibly TRBD1 or TRBD2 for D (6 bases each). Deletions cut 1 base from V and 0 bases from J, with 14 bases between. Germline V lookup: CDR1 SEHNR, CDR2 FQNEAQ (reference sequence). This CDR3 contains 17 residues. Looking up the rest from reference TRBV7-9 and TRBJ2-3 gives the full variable domain: DTGVSQNPRHKITKRGQNVTFRCDPISEHNRLYWYRQTLGQGPEFLTYFQNEAQLEKSRLLSDRFSAERPKGSFSTLEIQRTEQGDSAMYLCASSLDPQGGSTDTQYFGPGTRLTVL.

V and J are TRBV28 and TRBJ2-5; a weak D match, TRBD1 (6 bases). The CDR3 covers 14 residues. V was trimmed by 2 bases and J by 0 bases, leaving 7 bases between them. Per germline, CDR1 MDHEN and CDR2 SYDVKM. CDR3 sequence (DNA): TGTGCCAGCAGTTTAAGGGGGAACCAAGAGACCCAGTACTTC. It yields the protein CASSLRGNQETQYF.

This chain uses TRBV27 with TRBJ2-7; TRBD2 matches 10 bases. The ends lost 2 bases at V and 5 bases at J; junction bases unmatched: 9. Germline CDR1 and CDR2: MNHEY and SMNVEV (reference sequence). This CDR3 has 16 amino acids. This chain's CDR3 is CASSLGLAELGHEQYF. CDR3 sequence (DNA): TGTGCCAGCAGTTTAGGACTAGCGGAACTAGGGCACGAGCAGTACTTC.

This rearrangement joins TRBV2 to TRBJ2-6; the match to TRBD1 covers 10 bases. Per germline, CDR1 SNHLY and CDR2 FYNNEI. V lost 6 bases and J lost 4; bases outside the gene matches: 3. This CDR3 region has 15 residues. The CDR3 spells CASSDRGHGANVLTF. In nucleotides, the CDR3 is TGTGCCAGCAGCGACAGGGGGCACGGGGCCAACGTCCTGACTTTC.